The clone carrying this T cell receptor beta chain was counted only a few times. The antigen is not known. The CDR3 extends over 15 amino acids. Losses at the gene ends were 1 base for V and 0 bases for J; bases not matched to a gene: 5. CDR1 is DFQATT and CDR2 is SNEGSKA in the germline V gene (reference sequence). The library targeted TCRbeta and was prepared with unique molecular identifiers. One entry per CDR3 protein results from TCRdb running MiXCR on the PCR reads. In the table there are approximately 430,000 distinct CDR3 sequences, around 15% of which are singletons. The data belong to a study of T-cell reconstitution after alpha-beta-depleted transplantation in children. Study-wide points: Once a year had passed after transplant, T-cell counts and diversity came mostly from newly produced T cells. Some patients owed their high day-60 TCRbeta diversity to surviving recipient T cells and thymic progenitors. After transplant, at about two months, alpha-beta T cells were reportedly derived from several hundred expanded graft clones.

The sequencing here drew on PBMCs, mostly from graft donor cells, taken 360 days after TCRalphabeta/CD19-depleted stem cell transplant. The sequence derives from a boy younger than two who had a stem cell transplant for Wiskott-Aldrich syndrome, so the T cells may come from the graft donor. This rearrangement joins TRBV20-1 to TRBJ2-7; 8 bases align to TRBD2. This CDR3 reads CSARGTLADSYEQYF. The CDR3 nucleotides read TGCAGTGCTAGAGGGACACTAGCGGACTCCTACGAGCAGTACTTC.